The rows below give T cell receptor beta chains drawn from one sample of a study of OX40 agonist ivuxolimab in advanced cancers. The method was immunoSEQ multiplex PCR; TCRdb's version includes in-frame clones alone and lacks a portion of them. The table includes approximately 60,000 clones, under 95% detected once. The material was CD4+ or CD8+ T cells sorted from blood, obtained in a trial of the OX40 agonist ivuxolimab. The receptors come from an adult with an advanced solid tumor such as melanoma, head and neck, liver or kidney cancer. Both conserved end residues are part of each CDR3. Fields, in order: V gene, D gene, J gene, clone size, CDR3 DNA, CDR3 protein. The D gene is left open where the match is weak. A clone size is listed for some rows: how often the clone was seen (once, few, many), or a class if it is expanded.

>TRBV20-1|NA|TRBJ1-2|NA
TGCAGTGCTAGAGATTCGGGGTTTGACACCTTC
CSARDSGFDTF
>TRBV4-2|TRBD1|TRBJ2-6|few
TGTGCCAGCAGCCAAGGCATAAGGGGGCGGGGGGCCAACGTCCTGACTTTC
CASSQGIRGRGANVLTF
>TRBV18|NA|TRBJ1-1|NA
TGTGCCAGCTCCCGGGGAGGGAACACTGAAGCTTTCTTT
CASSRGGNTEAFF
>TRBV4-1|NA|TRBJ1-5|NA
TGCGCCAGCAGCCAAGATTGGGACAATCAGCCCCAGCATTTT
CASSQDWDNQPQHF
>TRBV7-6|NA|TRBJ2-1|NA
TGTGCCAGCAGGCGGACTTCAACGGGAGTCTACAATGAGCAGTTCTTC
CASRRTSTGVYNEQFF
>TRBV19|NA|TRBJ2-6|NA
TGTGCCAGTAGTATGGGCTCTGGGGCCAACGTCCTGACTTTC
CASSMGSGANVLTF
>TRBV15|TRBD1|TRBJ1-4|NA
TGTGCCACCGGAGACAGGGATCGTGAAAAACTGTTTTTT
CATGDRDREKLFF
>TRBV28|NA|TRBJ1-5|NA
TGTGCCAGCAGTTTTGCAGGGATACTTAATCAGCCCCAGCATTTT
CASSFAGILNQPQHF
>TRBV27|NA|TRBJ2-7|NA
TGTGCCAGCAGTTTTATAGGTGTGGTGGGACTGGAGCAGTACTTC
CASSFIGVVGLEQYF
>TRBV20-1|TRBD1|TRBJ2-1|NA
TGCAACCCGACAGGGGATGAGCAGTTCTTC
CNPTGDEQFF
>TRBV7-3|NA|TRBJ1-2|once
TGTGCCAGCAGGGAGGACTCTAACTATGGCTACACCTTC
CASREDSNYGYTF
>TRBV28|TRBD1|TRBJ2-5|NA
TGTGCCAGCAGTCTGCCCCTACAGGGGGCGAGCGAGACCCAGTACTTC
CASSLPLQGASETQYF
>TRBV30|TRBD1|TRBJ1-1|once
TGTGCCTGGAGTGCACAGGGGGGCACTGAAGCTTTCTTT
CAWSAQGGTEAFF
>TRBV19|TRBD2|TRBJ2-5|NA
TGTGCCAGTAGCCCGGGACTAGCGGGAGGAGAGACCCAGTACTTC
CASSPGLAGGETQYF
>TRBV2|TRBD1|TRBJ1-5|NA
TGTGCCAGCAGTGAAATGTGGACAGGGCTACGGAATCAGCCCCAGCATTTT
CASSEMWTGLRNQPQHF
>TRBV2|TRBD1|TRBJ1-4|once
TGTGCCAGCAGTGATCGGGGACAGGGCAGCGAAAAACTGTTTTTT
CASSDRGQGSEKLFF
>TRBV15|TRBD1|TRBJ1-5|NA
TGTGCCACCAGCCTGGACAGGGATCAGCCCCAGCATTTT
CATSLDRDQPQHF
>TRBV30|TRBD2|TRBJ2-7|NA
TGTGCCTGGAGTGGAGGCCTAGCGGGATACGAGCAGTACTTC
CAWSGGLAGYEQYF
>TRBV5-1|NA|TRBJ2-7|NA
TGCGCCAGCAGCCCCTTTGGCTACGAGCAGTACTTC
CASSPFGYEQYF
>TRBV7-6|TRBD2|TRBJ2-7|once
TGTGCCAGCCGGCGGCTAGCGGGAGTCTACGAGCAGTACTTC
CASRRLAGVYEQYF
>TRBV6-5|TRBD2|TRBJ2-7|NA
TGTGCCAGCAGTTACTCCAGGGACTACCACTACGAGCAGTACTTC
CASSYSRDYHYEQYF
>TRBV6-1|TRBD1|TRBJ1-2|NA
TGTGCCAGCAACGTGGTCCGGGACAGTAACTATGGCTACACCTTC
CASNVVRDSNYGYTF
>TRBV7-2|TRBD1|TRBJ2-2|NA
TGTGCCAGCAGACAAGGACAGGGCAGCACCGGGGAGCTGTTTTTT
CASRQGQGSTGELFF
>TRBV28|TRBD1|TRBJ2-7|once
TGTGCCAGCAGTACCCACAGGGGGCGGCCCTACGAGCAGTACTTC
CASSTHRGRPYEQYF
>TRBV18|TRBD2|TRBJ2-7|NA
TGTGCCAGCTCACCTCGACTAGCGGGAGTTGACGAGCAGTACTTC
CASSPRLAGVDEQYF
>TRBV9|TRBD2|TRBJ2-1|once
TGTGCCAGCAACCCCTCTGCTAGCGGGAGCCAGCAGTTCTTC
CASNPSASGSQQFF
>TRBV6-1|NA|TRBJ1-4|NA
TGTGCCAGCAGGCGGGCGGAGGCTAATGAAAAACTGTTTTTT
CASRRAEANEKLFF
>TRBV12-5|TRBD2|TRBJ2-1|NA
TGTGCTAGTGGTTTGGTACTAGGACTAGCGGGATCCGGTGAGCAGTTCTTC
CASGLVLGLAGSGEQFF
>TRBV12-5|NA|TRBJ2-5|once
TGTGCTAGTGGTTTGGTAGGCGAGACCCAGTACTTC
CASGLVGETQYF
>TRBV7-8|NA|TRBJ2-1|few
TGTGCCAGCAGCTTAGTCGAGGGACTGGTATTCTTC
CASSLVEGLVFF
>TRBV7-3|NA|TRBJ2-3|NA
TGTGCCAGCAGCTCGGGCCCTAACCCCACAGATACGCAGTATTTT
CASSSGPNPTDTQYF
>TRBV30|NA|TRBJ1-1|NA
TGTGCCTGGAGTGCCCCCAGAGCTTTCTTT
CAWSAPRAFF
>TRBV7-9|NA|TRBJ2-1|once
TGTGCCAGCAGCTTAGGAGTATTAGCGACCTACAATGAGCAGTTCTTC
CASSLGVLATYNEQFF
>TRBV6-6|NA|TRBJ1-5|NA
TGTGCCAGCACCTATTCACGGGGGGCCGTCGAACCCCAGCATTTT
CASTYSRGAVEPQHF